The 21 T cell receptor beta chains given below trace back to one sample, sequenced in a study of blood T cell repertoires in COVID-19. Assay: immunoSEQ multiplex PCR; the TCRdb copy retains only in-frame clones and omits some. The sample carries some 83,000 clones, roughly 89% recorded once. Material: peripheral blood. The receptors here all came from a man between 45 and 60 years old with acute or convalescent COVID-19.

This chain joins TRBV4-3 and TRBJ2-3; perhaps TRBD2 as D (7 bases). Germline values: CDR1 LGHNA, CDR2 YSLEER. Trimming removed 0 bases from V and 0 bases from J, with 16 bases in between. This CDR3 comprises 18 residues. CDR3 protein: CASSQEWGGRWSTDTQYF. In DNA form, the CDR3 reads TGCGCCAGCAGCCAAGAATGGGGGGGGCGGTGGAGCACAGATACGCAGTATTTT.

V and J are TRBV7-9 and TRBJ2-1; 7 nucleotides agree with TRBD1. The CDR3 runs 15 residues. In germline, CDR1 is SEHNR, CDR2 FQNEAQ (reference sequence). The trim removed 3 bases at V and 6 bases at J, leaving 8 bases unmatched. CDR3 region: CASSLGQWNFNEQFF. The CDR3 DNA sequence: TGTGCCAGCAGCTTGGGACAGTGGAACTTCAATGAGCAGTTCTTC. The entire variable domain, with the rest obtained from reference TRBV7-9 and TRBJ2-1, is as follows: DTGVSQNPRHKITKRGQNVTFRCDPISEHNRLYWYRQTLGQGPEFLTYFQNEAQLEKSRLLSDRFSAERPKGSFSTLEIQRTEQGDSAMYLCASSLGQWNFNEQFFGPGTRLTVL.

This clone was seen more than once but under ten times. The CDR3 region has the DNA TGTGCCAGCTCACCGGGGACTAGCGGGAGTACAGATACGCAGTATTTT. This codes for CASSPGTSGSTDTQYF. This sequence joins TRBV18 and TRBJ2-3; 14 nucleotides align to TRBD2. Trimming at V came to 3 bases and at J to 3 bases, leaving 2 bases not matched to a gene. Germline V gene data show CDR1 as KGHSH and CDR2 as LQKENI. The CDR3 loop spans 16 amino acids.

In the case of this clone: One end of the junction varies from germline; a read error may be responsible. This chain connects TRBV4-3 to TRBJ1-4; 7 positions match TRBD1. This CDR3 has 15 amino acids. Germline CDR1 and CDR2: LGHNA and YSLEER. CDR3 sequence (DNA): TGCGCCAGCAGCCAAGATCTTAACGACAGGGAAAGACTGTTTTTT. It specifies CASSQDLNDRERLFF.

The chain has TRBV6-2 or TRBV6-3 and TRBJ2-3; possibly TRBD2 for D (6 bases). There are 15 residues in the CDR3. From germline, CDR1 is MNHEY and CDR2 SVGEGT. Trimming pared 5 bases from V and 5 bases from J, leaving 17 bases between. This CDR3 reads CASSPIGPGGDTQYF. The CDR3 DNA reads TGTGCCAGCAGTCCGATCGGGCCCGGGGGAGATACGCAGTATTTT.

V usage is TRBV6-1 and J usage is TRBJ2-2; TRBD1 matches 10 bases. The ends lost 1 base at V and 6 bases at J; junction bases unmatched: 2. CDR3 length: 15 residues. CDR1 is MNHNS and CDR2 is SASEGT in the germline V gene. CDR3 DNA: TGTGCCAGCAGTGAAGGGGACAGGGGTCCCGGGGAGCTGTTTTTT. Amino acids: CASSEGDRGPGELFF.

The V call is TRBV4-2, the J call TRBJ1-1; TRBD1 matches 7 bases. Per germline, CDR1 LGHNA and CDR2 YNFKEQ. This CDR3 spans 16 amino acids. V shed 2 bases, J shed 3 bases, and the junction held 9 bases outside the gene matches. The DNA of the CDR3 is TGTGCCAGCAGCCAAACCCCCGGACAGGAGGACACTGAAGCTTTCTTT. Amino acids: CASSQTPGQEDTEAFF.

The chain joins TRBV2 to TRBJ2-7; D gene uncertain. V lost 2 bases and J 3 bases, leaving 2 bases between the germline ends. Looked up from germline, CDR1 is SNHLY and CDR2 is FYNNEI. The CDR3 has 11 amino acids. The CDR3 coding sequence is TGTGCCAGCAGTGAACTCTACGAGCAGTACTTC. Translation gives CASSELYEQYF. The full variable domain, in which reference TRBV2 and TRBJ2-7 provide the parts outside the CDR3, is EPEVTQTPSHQVTQMGQEVILRCVPISNHLYFYWYRQILGQKVEFLVSFYNNEISEKSEIFDDQFSVERPDGSNFTLKIRSTKLEDSAMYFCASSELYEQYFGPGTRLTVT.

The chain couples TRBV10-3 to TRBJ1-4; D is unclear. V lost 11 bases, J lost 4 bases, and 14 bases lay in between. Germline CDR1 ENHRY, CDR2 SYGVKD. CDR3 length equals 13 residues. As DNA, the CDR3 is TGTGCCTCGACATGGGCCGGTAATGAAAAACTGTTTTTT. It yields the protein CASTWAGNEKLFF.

The chain employs TRBV11-2 and TRBJ2-2; perhaps TRBD2 as D (6 bases). Per germline, CDR1 SGHAT and CDR2 FQNNGV. The CDR3 consists of 16 residues. Trimming shortened V by 6 bases and J by 5 bases, and 19 bases separated the two germline ends. The DNA for the CDR3 is TGTGCCAGCAGTTGGGCTGGGGGGTTGGGAACCGGGGAGCTGTTTTTT. As protein: CASSWAGGLGTGELFF.

The chain links TRBV19 to TRBJ1-4; D is possibly TRBD1 (6 bases). There are 13 residues in the CDR3. The V end was cut by 5 bases, the J end by 10 bases, with 14 bases between. Germline V gives CDR1 LNHDA, CDR2 SQIVND (reference sequence). The CDR3 DNA sequence: TGTGCCAGTAGTGCCGTGGACAGCCGAAAACTGTTTTTT. Translated: CASSAVDSRKLFF.

This chain uses TRBV2 with TRBJ1-5; 8 nucleotides line up with TRBD1. Germline assignment: CDR1 SNHLY and CDR2 FYNNEI. The trim removed 6 bases at V and 0 bases at J, leaving 4 bases unmatched. The CDR3 is 15 amino acids. CDR3 in amino acids: CASRQGDNSNQPQHF. Written as DNA, the CDR3 is TGTGCCAGCAGACAGGGGGATAATAGCAATCAGCCCCAGCATTTT.

The rearrangement uses TRBV12-3 or TRBV12-4 and TRBJ2-3; perhaps TRBD2 as D (6 bases). Trimming shortened V by 11 bases and J by 5 bases, and 17 bases separated the two germline ends. CDR3 length equals 13 residues. The CDR3, as DNA: TGTGCCTCTGTCCGGCGGGGACTAGATACGCAGTATTTT. This translates into CASVRRGLDTQYF.

V usage is TRBV3-1 (or the pseudogene TRBV3-2) and J usage is TRBJ2-2; D possibly corresponds to TRBD1 (6 bases). Trimming removed 4 bases at V and 4 bases at J, with 13 bases between. Germline V gives CDR1 LGHDT, CDR2 YNNKEL (reference sequence). CDR3 length: 15 residues. The CDR3 DNA follows: TGTGCCAGCAGCCCACAGGGCTCCAGCACCGGGGAGCTGTTTTTT. It specifies CASSPQGSSTGELFF.

Here the CDR3 DNA reads TGTGCCAGCAGCGTAGCTGCCGGCTACGAGCAGTACTTC. The encoded protein is CASSVAAGYEQYF. The chain couples TRBV9 to TRBJ2-7; unclear D gene. The germline V and J ends were trimmed by 0 bases and 3 bases, with 7 bases remaining between them. Germline V lookup: CDR1 SGDLS, CDR2 YYNGEE. This CDR3 has 13 amino acids. The whole variable domain, remainder taken from reference TRBV9 and TRBJ2-7, is DSGVTQTPKHLITATGQRVTLRCSPRSGDLSVYWYQQSLDQGLQFLIQYYNGEERAKGNILERFSAQQFPDLHSELNLSSLELGDSALYFCASSVAAGYEQYFGPGTRLTVT.

The chain has TRBV27 and TRBJ1-2; TRBD1 might be the D (6 bases). V lost 6 bases and J 4 bases, leaving 15 bases between the germline ends. This CDR3 comprises 14 residues. CDR1 is MNHEY and CDR2 is SMNVEV in the germline V gene (reference sequence). The DNA of the CDR3 is TGTGCCAGCAGACGTATCCAGGGGAGCTATGGCTACACCTTC. It yields the protein CASRRIQGSYGYTF.

The genes are TRBV5-1 and TRBJ1-6, with TRBD1 matching 7 bases. Per germline, CDR1 SGHRS and CDR2 YFSETQ. CDR3 length: 14 residues. Trimming removed 4 bases from V and 9 bases from J; junction bases left unmatched: 7. DNA of the CDR3: TGCGCCAGCAGCCGGTCAGGGGGTAGTTCACCCCTCCACTTT. It yields the protein CASSRSGGSSPLHF.

This sequence joins TRBV7-2 and TRBJ2-2, with a possible D match to TRBD2 (6 bases). Trimming shortened V by 2 bases and J by 0 bases, and 10 bases separated the two germline ends. The CDR3 is made up of 16 amino acids. Germline CDR1 and CDR2: SGHTA and FQGNSA. CDR3 sequence reads: CASSLSSGANTGELFF. The CDR3 region has the DNA TGTGCCAGCAGCTTATCCTCGGGAGCGAACACCGGGGAGCTGTTTTTT.

This clone has just a few counts. CDR3 amino acids: CASSLEAGGHNEQFF. CDR3 nucleotides: TGCGCCAGCAGCTTGGAAGCGGGGGGCCACAATGAGCAGTTCTTC. The rearrangement links TRBV5-1 to TRBJ2-1, with 9 nucleotides matching TRBD2. The CDR3 runs 15 residues. After removal of 0 bases from V and 5 bases from J, the junction contained 3 bases not matched to a gene. Germline V gives CDR1 SGHRS, CDR2 YFSETQ.

The chain employs TRBV19 and TRBJ2-5, with 8 bases that match TRBD1. Germline V CDR1 and CDR2: LNHDA, SQIVND (reference sequence). This CDR3 comprises 15 residues. Trimming removed 6 bases from V and 4 bases from J; junction bases left unmatched: 10. DNA of the CDR3: TGTGCCAGTAGCCCGGACAGGGCCGCAGGAGAGACCCAGTACTTC. Its translation: CASSPDRAAGETQYF.

The rearrangement joins TRBV30 to TRBJ2-2; TRBD1 agrees at 8 bases. V lost 4 bases, J lost 6 bases, and 4 bases stayed unmatched. Looked up from germline, CDR1 is GTSNPN and CDR2 is SVGIG (reference sequence). The CDR3 has 13 residues. The chain's CDR3 is CAWTPGQAGELFF. The DNA of the CDR3 is TGTGCCTGGACCCCGGGACAGGCCGGGGAGCTGTTTTTT.